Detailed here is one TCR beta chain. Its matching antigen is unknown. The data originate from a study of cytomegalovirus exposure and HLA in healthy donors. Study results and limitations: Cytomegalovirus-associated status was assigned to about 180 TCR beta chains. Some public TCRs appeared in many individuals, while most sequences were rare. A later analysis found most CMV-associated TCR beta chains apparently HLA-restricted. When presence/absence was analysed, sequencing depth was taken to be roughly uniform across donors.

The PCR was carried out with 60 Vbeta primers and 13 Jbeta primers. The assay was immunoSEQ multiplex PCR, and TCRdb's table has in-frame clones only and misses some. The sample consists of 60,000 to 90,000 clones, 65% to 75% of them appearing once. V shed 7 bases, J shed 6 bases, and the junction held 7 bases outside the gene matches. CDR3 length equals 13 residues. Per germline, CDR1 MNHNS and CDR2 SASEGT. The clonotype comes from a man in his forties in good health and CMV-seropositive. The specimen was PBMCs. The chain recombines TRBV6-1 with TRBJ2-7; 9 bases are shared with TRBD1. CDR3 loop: CASKQGAVGEQYF. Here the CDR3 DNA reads TGTGCCAGCAAACAGGGGGCTGTCGGCGAGCAGTACTTC.